A single sample gave rise to the 32 T cell receptor beta chains below, sequenced in a study of prognosis after radiotherapy for stage I lung cancer. With two-round multiplex PCR, TCR beta CDR3 sequences were amplified from genomic DNA. It was primers specific to each TRBV and TRBJ gene that first-round PCR used. MiXCR, applied by TCRdb to the multiplex PCR reads, yields one record per CDR3 protein. Of about 51,000 distinct CDR3 sequences in the sample, approximately 30% were seen once. The sample here was PBMCs, taken before or after stereotactic body radiation therapy (not recorded which). The receptors derive from a donor over 45 with non-small cell lung cancer.

Many counts were recorded for this clonotype. This chain uses TRBV7-2 with TRBJ2-7; D may be TRBD2 (5 bases). The V and J ends lost 4 bases and 4 bases respectively, with 14 bases between them. CDR1 and CDR2 from the germline V gene are SGHTA and FQGNSA. The CDR3 is made up of 14 amino acids. The CDR3 sequence is CASSSSGKGYEQYF. CDR3 nucleotide sequence: TGTGCCAGCAGCTCTTCGGGGAAGGGATACGAGCAGTACTTC.

This clonotype was recorded at least ten times. V usage is TRBV18 and J usage is TRBJ2-7; D may be TRBD2 (6 bases). The CDR3 is made up of 14 amino acids. The germline V and J ends were trimmed by 4 bases and 2 bases, with 12 bases remaining between them. The V gene's germline CDR1 is KGHSH and CDR2 LQKENI. The CDR3 region has the DNA TGTGCCAGCTCACAAGCGGGTTTGACCTACGAGCAGTACTTC. Amino acids: CASSQAGLTYEQYF.

This clonotype was counted ten times or more. The chain links TRBV20-1 to TRBJ1-5; TRBD1 matches at 9 bases. CDR1 DFQATT and CDR2 SNEGSKA come from the germline V gene (reference sequence). The CDR3 runs 15 residues. Trimming at V came to 5 bases and at J to 4 bases, leaving 9 bases not matched to a gene. CDR3 amino acids: CSAVGGQGLNQPQHF. The CDR3 DNA follows: TGCAGTGCTGTGGGGGGACAGGGCTTAAATCAGCCCCAGCATTTT.

This clonotype was seen at least ten times. The rearrangement links TRBV6-1 to TRBJ2-1; perhaps TRBD1 as D (5 bases). The CDR3 length is 15 residues. Deletions cut 7 bases from V and 10 bases from J, with 23 bases between. Germline CDR1 MNHNS, CDR2 SASEGT. CDR3 nucleotides: TGTGCCAGCACCAAAGGGGTCGACAGCACAAAGGAGCAGTTCTTC. Its protein product is CASTKGVDSTKEQFF.

Many counts were recorded for this clonotype. The chain couples TRBV4-3 to TRBJ2-3, with 7 bases identical to TRBD1. Germline V gene lookup returns CDR1 LGHNA and CDR2 YSLEER. CDR3 length equals 14 residues. V shed 4 bases and J 3 bases; nucleotides not matched to a gene: 4. CDR3 nucleotide sequence: TGCGCCAGCAGCCCCCGACAGGGAACAGATACGCAGTATTTT. It translates to CASSPRQGTDTQYF.

J is TRBJ2-4 and V is TRBV5-6; 8 bases align to TRBD2. V lost 0 bases and J lost 0; bases outside the gene matches: 20. The CDR3 length is 22 residues. Germline V gives CDR1 SGHDT, CDR2 YYEEEE. In DNA, the CDR3 is TGTGCCAGCAGCTTGGGAGGTATAGCGGGATTTTGGGTGCTGGGAGCCAAAAACATTCAGTACTTC. Translated: CASSLGGIAGFWVLGAKNIQYF.

As for this clonotype: This is likely an artifact of a read error, given a far larger clone one base away. V and J are TRBV6-2 or TRBV6-3 and TRBJ2-2; D unresolved. CDR3 size: 16 residues. Trimming left V 2 bases short and J 0 bases short, with 10 bases between. Germline CDR1 is MNHEY and CDR2 is SVGEGT. The CDR3 coding sequence is TGTGCCAGCAGTTACAGAATGAGTCCGAACACCGGGGAGCTGTTTTTT. Translating gives CASSYRMSPNTGELFF.

The chain links TRBV28 to TRBJ2-3; 8 nucleotides line up with TRBD2. V gave up 7 bases and J gave up 2 bases; unmatched junction bases: 23. Germline CDR1 is MDHEN and CDR2 is SYDVKM. This CDR3 comprises 20 residues. The CDR3 loop is CASILTSGRARALITDTQYF. Written as DNA, the CDR3 is TGTGCCAGCATCCTTACTAGCGGTAGGGCCCGTGCCCTTATCACAGATACGCAGTATTTT. The full variable domain, its missing parts supplied by reference TRBV28 and TRBJ2-3, is DVKVTQSSRYLVKRTGEKVFLECVQDMDHENMFWYRQDPGLGLRLIYFSYDVKMKEKGDIPEGYSVSREKKERFSLILESASTNQTSMYLCASILTSGRARALITDTQYFGPGTRLTVL.

This clonotype was counted once. A far larger clone is only one base removed, so a read error is likely. In this CDR3 the conserved last residue, phenylalanine or tryptophan, is missing, so a read error is likely. CDR3 nucleotides: TGTGCCAGCAGTTCCGGGGAGCGGGAGACAGATACGCAGTATCTT. This codes for CASSSGERETDTQYL. The chain joins TRBV7-2 to TRBJ2-3, with 8 bases lining up with TRBD2. Trimming cost V 6 bases and J 3 bases; bases outside gene matches: 8. The CDR3 spans 15 residues. Germline CDR1 and CDR2: SGHTA and FQGNSA.

This clonotype has more than one count but fewer than ten. V is TRBV7-3 and J is TRBJ2-5; D tentatively reads TRBD1 or TRBD2 (6 bases each). Trimming pared 5 bases from V and 5 bases from J, leaving 12 bases between. The CDR3 contains 13 residues. CDR1 is SGHTA, CDR2 FQGTGA, per germline. The CDR3 loop is CASSPGALETQYF. The CDR3 region has the DNA TGTGCCAGCAGCCCGGGGGCCCTGGAGACCCAGTACTTC.

The chain links TRBV20-1 to TRBJ2-1; TRBD2 matches 9 bases. Germline V gives CDR1 DFQATT, CDR2 SNEGSKA (reference sequence). The trim removed 6 bases at V and 7 bases at J, leaving 16 bases unmatched. The CDR3 extends over 16 amino acids. Here the CDR3 DNA reads TGCAGTGCACTAAATTTGGCGGGAGGGCACCGTAATGAGCAGTTCTTC. It translates to CSALNLAGGHRNEQFF.

With respect to this clonotype: With only one base between it and a far larger clone, this is likely a read error. The V and J genes are TRBV7-9 and TRBJ2-1; the match to TRBD2 covers 9 bases. The CDR3 runs 15 residues. The germline gives CDR1 SEHNR, CDR2 FQNEAQ (reference sequence). V trimming: 3 bases; J trimming: 5 bases; junction bases outside the gene matches: 5. CDR3 loop: CASSFGTSSNNEQFF. The DNA of the CDR3 is TGTGCCAGCAGCTTCGGGACTAGCTCAAACAATGAGCAGTTCTTC.

At least ten counts were recorded for this clonotype. This chain connects TRBV7-9 to TRBJ2-5; 8 bases are shared with TRBD2. J lost 3 bases, V lost 7 bases, and 7 bases had no gene match. The CDR3 has 14 amino acids. The germline V gene encodes CDR1 SEHNR and CDR2 FQNEAQ (reference sequence). The CDR3 nucleotides read TGTGCCAGCACCGAAGGGACTAGGAAAGAGACCCAGTACTTC. This translates into CASTEGTRKETQYF.

About this clonotype itself: A much larger clone is a single base away; this may be a read error. The rearrangement links TRBV6-1 to TRBJ2-1; 14 nucleotides match TRBD2. Germline values: CDR1 MNHNS, CDR2 SASEGT. V dropped 6 bases and J dropped 6; count of bases not matched to a gene: 7. The CDR3 has 16 amino acids. The CDR3 sequence is CASRHRLAGGFNEQFF. In nucleotides, the CDR3 is TGTGCCAGCAGGCACCGACTAGCGGGAGGGTTCAATGAGCAGTTCTTC.

This clonotype was observed at least ten times. This chain connects TRBV5-1 to TRBJ2-7; TRBD1 might be the D (7 bases). The CDR3 has 14 residues. Germline assignment: CDR1 SGHRS and CDR2 YFSETQ. Trimming cost V 3 bases and J 3 bases, with 13 bases left between them. In nucleotides, the CDR3 is TGCGCCAGCAGCTCAGGGGGAGGCCTCTACGAGCAGTACTTC. Its translation: CASSSGGGLYEQYF.

The chain recombines TRBV6-2 or TRBV6-3 with TRBJ2-2, with a weak D call TRBD2 (5 bases). The germline gives CDR1 MNHEY, CDR2 SVGEGT. The CDR3 has 14 residues. V lost 7 bases to trimming and J lost 5 bases, with 14 bases between them. The CDR3 protein is CASNRAVDTGELFF. The DNA of the CDR3 is TGTGCCAGCAACCGAGCGGTAGATACCGGGGAGCTGTTTTTT.

A remark on this clonotype: A much larger clone lies one base from this, so it may be a read error. The rearrangement joins TRBV5-4 to TRBJ2-2; TRBD2 matches 10 bases. CDR1 is SGHNT and CDR2 is YYREEE in the germline V gene (reference sequence). The CDR3 covers 17 residues. With 4 bases clipped from V and 3 bases from J, the junction kept 9 bases outside the gene matches. CDR3 loop: CASSPSSGRVDTGELFF. In DNA, the CDR3 is TGTGCCAGCAGCCCCTCGAGCGGGAGGGTCGACACCGGGGAGCTGTTTTTT.

This clonotype was detected ten times or more. V and J are TRBV11-1 and TRBJ2-1; no clear D gene. The CDR3 sequence is 15 residues long. Germline CDR1 SGHAT, CDR2 FQDESV (reference sequence). The V end was cut by 3 bases, the J end by 7 bases, with 16 bases between. CDR3 amino acids: CASSFSPGRGNEQFF. The CDR3 DNA follows: TGTGCCAGCAGCTTCTCACCCGGGCGAGGTAATGAGCAGTTCTTC. The variable domain in full, completed from reference TRBV11-1 and TRBJ2-1, reads EAEVAQSPRYKITEKSQAVAFWCDPISGHATLYWYRQILGQGPELLVQFQDESVVDDSQLPKDRFSAERLKGVDSTLKIQPAELGDSAMYLCASSFSPGRGNEQFFGPGTRLTVL.

On this clonotype itself: The junction differs from germline at one of its ends, possibly a read error. In DNA, the CDR3 is TGTGCCAGCATCTTAGCAGAGGGAGGCGCGGCAGATACGCAGTATTTT. Translation: CASILAEGGAADTQYF. The chain carries TRBV7-8 and TRBJ2-3; D is possibly TRBD2 (6 bases). This CDR3 region has 16 residues. Looked up from germline, CDR1 is SGHVS and CDR2 is FQNEAQ.

This clonotype was observed at least ten times. The chain carries TRBV12-3 or TRBV12-4 and TRBJ2-2; D might be TRBD2 (5 bases). The V gene lost 7 bases and the J gene lost 3 bases, with 9 bases spanning the gap. The CDR3 has 13 amino acids. The DNA for the CDR3 is TGTGCCAGCATTCAAGCGGACACCGGGGAGCTGTTTTTT. Translation: CASIQADTGELFF.

Many counts were recorded for this clonotype. The genes are TRBV3-1 and TRBJ2-7; D is unclear. Trimming shortened V by 0 bases and J by 6 bases, and 3 bases separated the two germline ends. Germline V gene sequence: CDR1 LGHDT, CDR2 YNNKEL (reference sequence). This CDR3 contains 11 residues. The CDR3 spells CASSQDSEQYF. The CDR3 DNA follows: TGTGCCAGCAGCCAAGATAGCGAGCAGTACTTC.

This clonotype was counted many times. The rearrangement uses TRBV7-9 and TRBJ2-1; D is ambiguous. The CDR3 loop spans 13 amino acids. The V end was cut by 5 bases, the J end by 6 bases, with 11 bases between. From germline, CDR1 is SEHNR and CDR2 FQNEAQ (reference sequence). CDR3 DNA sequence: TGTGCCAGCAGCGCCCGTATCTTCAATGAGCAGTTCTTC. This codes for CASSARIFNEQFF. Drawing the rest from reference TRBV7-9 and TRBJ2-1, the complete variable domain is DTGVSQNPRHKITKRGQNVTFRCDPISEHNRLYWYRQTLGQGPEFLTYFQNEAQLEKSRLLSDRFSAERPKGSFSTLEIQRTEQGDSAMYLCASSARIFNEQFFGPGTRLTVL.

Note on this clonotype: A much larger clone sits a single nucleotide away, making a read error possible. J is TRBJ2-6 and V is TRBV29-1; 7 positions agree with TRBD1. Trimming took 6 bases from V and 3 from J; bases not matched to a gene: 5. Per germline, CDR1 SQVTM and CDR2 ANQGSEA. The CDR3 sequence is 14 residues long. CDR3 bases: TGCAGCGTGGGGACAGTCATTGGGGCCAACGTCCTGACTTTC. Its protein is CSVGTVIGANVLTF.

This clonotype was found once. The chain links TRBV13 to TRBJ2-7; 8 nucleotides line up with TRBD2. Per the germline V gene, CDR1 is PRHDT and CDR2 is FYEKMQ (reference sequence). V trimming: 1 base; J trimming: 5 bases; junction bases outside the gene matches: 7. The CDR3 has 15 residues. This chain's CDR3 is CASSLEGLGSHEQYF. CDR3 sequence (DNA): TGTGCCAGCAGCTTAGAGGGACTAGGGTCCCACGAGCAGTACTTC.

As to this clonotype: A much larger clone differs from this one at a single base, so this may be a read error. This chain joins TRBV12-5 and TRBJ2-5; possibly TRBD2 for D (6 bases). Trimming stripped 6 bases from V and 4 bases from J, with 15 bases between. Looked up from germline, CDR1 is LGHNT and CDR2 is FRNRAP. The CDR3 totals 14 residues. The CDR3 DNA sequence: TGTGCTAGTGGCGTCCCGACAGCGGGAGAGACCCAGTACTTC. This translates into CASGVPTAGETQYF. Supplemented by reference TRBV12-5 and TRBJ2-5, the full variable domain reads DARVTQTPRHKVTEMGQEVTMRCQPILGHNTVFWYRQTMMQGLELLAYFRNRAPLDDSGMPKDRFSAEMPDATLATLKIQPSEPRDSAVYFCASGVPTAGETQYFGPGTRLLVL.

The table lists this clonotype with many counts. The chain is built from TRBV7-3 and TRBJ2-3; D uncertain. The germline CDR1 and CDR2 sequences are SGHTA and FQGTGA. The length of the CDR3 is 12 residues. V was trimmed by 2 bases and J by 7 bases, leaving 7 bases between them. The CDR3 nucleotides read TGTGCCAGCAGCTTAGACGGTAATACGCAGTATTTT. Protein product: CASSLDGNTQYF. The full variable domain, in which reference TRBV7-3 and TRBJ2-3 provide the parts outside the CDR3, is GAGVSQTPSNKVTEKGKYVELRCDPISGHTALYWYRQSLGQGPEFLIYFQGTGAADDSGLPNDRFFAVRPEGSVSTLKIQRTERGDSAVYLCASSLDGNTQYFGPGTRLTVL.

This clonotype has a count of ten or more. The rearrangement uses TRBV24-1 and TRBJ2-2; a possible D gene is TRBD1 (5 bases). CDR1 KGHDR and CDR2 SFDVKD come from the germline V gene. This CDR3 region has 13 residues. Trimming left V 9 bases short and J 1 base short, with 8 bases between. CDR3 amino acids: CATEQGNTGELFF. Written as DNA, the CDR3 is TGTGCCACCGAGCAGGGGAACACCGGGGAGCTGTTTTTT.

There are many counts of this clonotype. The chain is built from TRBV6-1 and TRBJ2-5; 7 positions match TRBD1. Germline V gene lookup returns CDR1 MNHNS and CDR2 SASEGT. The ends lost 1 base at V and 5 bases at J; junction bases unmatched: 4. The CDR3 has 14 amino acids. CDR3 DNA: TGTGCCAGCAGTGAAGGACAGGGTAGGGAGACCCAGTACTTC. Its protein is CASSEGQGRETQYF.

This chain connects TRBV28 to TRBJ2-1; weak D call: TRBD1 (6 bases). CDR3 size: 14 residues. Germline-derived CDR1 and CDR2 are MDHEN and SYDVKM. Trimming took 5 bases from V and 5 from J, leaving 13 bases between them. Here the CDR3 DNA reads TGTGCCAGCAGTCTAGACAGGCCAGACAATGAGCAGTTCTTC. Translating gives CASSLDRPDNEQFF.

This chain links TRBV20-1 with TRBJ2-1; 14 bases fit TRBD2. Germline CDR1 is DFQATT and CDR2 is SNEGSKA (reference sequence). Trimming at V came to 5 bases and at J to 9 bases, leaving 9 bases not matched to a gene. This CDR3 has 15 residues. The CDR3 is CSARTSGRLGVEQFF. In nucleotides, the CDR3 is TGCAGTGCTCGGACTAGCGGGAGGCTCGGCGTTGAGCAGTTCTTC.

At least ten counts were recorded for this clonotype. The J gene is TRBJ2-7, the V gene TRBV11-2; 8 positions match TRBD2. V dropped 7 bases and J dropped 7; count of bases not matched to a gene: 6. The length of the CDR3 is 12 residues. Looked up from germline, CDR1 is SGHAT and CDR2 is FQNNGV. DNA for the CDR3: TGTGCCAGCACCATAACGGGGGGGGAGCAGTACTTC. The encoded protein is CASTITGGEQYF. The full variable domain, its missing parts supplied by reference TRBV11-2 and TRBJ2-7, is EAGVAQSPRYKIIEKRQSVAFWCNPISGHATLYWYQQILGQGPKLLIQFQNNGVVDDSQLPKDRFSAERLKGVDSTLKIQPAKLEDSAVYLCASTITGGEQYFGPGTRLTVT.

Only one count was recorded for this clonotype. Only one base separates this from a far larger clonotype, so it likely reflects a read error. The V gene is TRBV6-2 or TRBV6-3, the J gene TRBJ2-2; TRBD2 is a possible D gene (7 bases). The CDR3 runs 15 residues. V was clipped by 6 bases and J by 4 bases, with 15 bases between them. Germline V gene sequence: CDR1 MNHEY, CDR2 SVGEGT. CDR3 sequence: CASRVRGGGTGELFF. CDR3 bases: TGTGCCAGCAGGGTGCGGGGAGGGGGCACCGGGGAGCTGTTTTTT.